A single sample is the source of the 14 T cell receptor beta chains below, sequenced in a study of tumor-infiltrating lymphocytes in localized non-small cell lung cancer. Clones were sequenced by immunoSEQ multiplex PCR, and TCRdb holds only the in-frame ones, with some missing. The table lists some 6,300 clones, 76% of them singletons. Source material: lung tumor tissue. The receptors stem from a human donor with non-small cell lung cancer.

V gene TRBV6-4 combines with J gene TRBJ2-6, with D possibly being TRBD1 (6 bases). This CDR3 has 16 residues. The germline V gene has CDR1 MRHNA and CDR2 SNTAGT. V lost 3 bases to trimming and J lost 3 bases, with 12 bases between them. Here the CDR3 DNA reads TGTGCCAGCAGTGAGACAGGTCCCAGTGGGGCCAACGTCCTGACTTTC. Protein: CASSETGPSGANVLTF.

In this sample, this clone turned up a few times. V is TRBV4-1 and J is TRBJ2-2; D could derive from TRBD1 or TRBD2 (5 bases each). Germline V gives CDR1 MGHRA, CDR2 YSYEKL. CDR3 size: 16 residues. V was pared by 1 base and J by 2 bases, with 11 bases between. The CDR3 DNA reads as TGCGCCAGCAGCCAAGCCCAGGGAGTTAACACCGGGGAGCTGTTTTTT. Amino acid sequence: CASSQAQGVNTGELFF.

This chain connects TRBV6-1 to TRBJ1-2; D may be TRBD1 (5 bases). The CDR3 extends over 15 amino acids. Trimming pared 7 bases from V and 1 base from J, leaving 16 bases between. Germline V gene lookup returns CDR1 MNHNS and CDR2 SASEGT. The CDR3 reads CASTRGRANNYGYTF. CDR3 sequence (DNA): TGTGCCAGCACTAGAGGCAGGGCAAATAACTATGGCTACACCTTC.

This clone was counted once. J is TRBJ2-2 and V is TRBV27; TRBD1 agrees at 7 bases. The CDR3 is 15 residues long. V trimming: 1 base; J trimming: 9 bases; junction bases outside the gene matches: 8. Germline V gives CDR1 MNHEY, CDR2 SMNVEV (reference sequence). The CDR3 sequence: CASSLLARQGRELFF. CDR3 DNA sequence: TGTGCCAGCAGTTTATTAGCCCGACAGGGAAGGGAGCTGTTTTTT.

This chain links TRBV28 with TRBJ1-2, with D perhaps TRBD1 (5 bases). The CDR3 covers 14 residues. Germline V gene sequence: CDR1 MDHEN, CDR2 SYDVKM. V was pared by 3 bases and J by 1 base, with 9 bases between. DNA for the CDR3: TGTGCCAGCAGTTTGACAGCAATTAACTATGGCTACACCTTC. As protein: CASSLTAINYGYTF.

The chain is built from TRBV30 and TRBJ1-2; D perhaps matches TRBD1 (6 bases). Germline V gene sequence: CDR1 GTSNPN, CDR2 SVGIG (reference sequence). This CDR3 has 15 residues. V was cut by 4 bases and J by 3 bases, with 18 bases left in between. The CDR3 loop is CAWTRVTGGDYGYTF. The CDR3 DNA follows: TGTGCCTGGACAAGGGTTACGGGGGGCGACTATGGCTACACCTTC.

CDR3 coding DNA: TGTGCCAGCAGCGCCAGCCCACTAGCGGGAGTAACTGGGGCCAACGTCCTGACTTTC. Its translation: CASSASPLAGVTGANVLTF. The V gene is TRBV9, the J gene TRBJ2-6, with TRBD2 matching over 11 bases. This CDR3 region has 19 residues. The junction had 10 bases not matched to a gene; V was cut back by 3 bases and J by 2 bases. Germline CDR1 SGDLS, CDR2 YYNGEE.

V and J are TRBV4-3 and TRBJ2-3; 14 bases line up with TRBD2. The V gene end was trimmed by 0 bases and the J gene end by 4 bases; junction bases not matched to a gene: 15. Germline lookup yields CDR1 LGHNA and CDR2 YSLEER. There are 21 residues in the CDR3. The CDR3 DNA sequence: TGCGCCAGCAGCCAAGATAGGCCGGCTGGGACTAGCGGGGGTCGGGCAGATACGCAGTATTTT. Its translation is CASSQDRPAGTSGGRADTQYF.

The V call is TRBV30, the J call TRBJ1-5, with TRBD1 as a possible D gene (5 bases). V gave up 5 bases and J gave up 1 base, with 6 bases separating them. CDR1 is GTSNPN and CDR2 is SVGIG in the germline V gene (reference sequence). The CDR3 has 12 residues. This CDR3 reads CAWGGSNQPQHF. CDR3 in DNA: TGTGCCTGGGGGGGAAGCAATCAGCCCCAGCATTTT.

This clone was detected only once. The germline gene is not matched at one end of the junction; a read error may be the cause. The chain recombines TRBV4-2 with TRBJ1-1; possible D gene TRBD1, 6 bases. Germline lookup yields CDR1 LGHNA and CDR2 YNFKEQ. The CDR3 contains 14 residues. Here the CDR3 reads CASRQGGGGTEAFF. CDR3 coding DNA: TGTGCCAGCAGGCAAGGGGGGGGTGGCACTGAAGCTTTCTTT.

This chain links TRBV7-9 with TRBJ1-3; D remains ambiguous. Germline loops: CDR1 SEHNR, CDR2 FQNEAQ (reference sequence). The V end was cut by 1 base, the J end by 0 bases, with 7 bases between. The CDR3 extends over 15 amino acids. CDR3 loop: CASSLVLSSGNTIYF. The CDR3 coding sequence is TGTGCCAGCAGCTTAGTCCTGAGCTCTGGAAACACCATATATTTT.

This clone was counted a few times. The rearrangement links TRBV5-1 to TRBJ2-5; D gene unclear. This CDR3 has 11 amino acids. Germline V gives CDR1 SGHRS, CDR2 YFSETQ. V lost 6 bases, J lost 5 bases, and 8 bases lay in between. The CDR3 loop reads CASTDYETQYF. CDR3 sequence (DNA): TGCGCCAGCACCGATTACGAGACCCAGTACTTC.

The rearrangement joins TRBV5-5 to TRBJ2-2; 11 bases are a match to TRBD1. V lost 5 bases to trimming and J lost 6 bases; unmatched junction nucleotides: 3. CDR3 length: 14 amino acids. The V gene's germline CDR1 is SGHKS and CDR2 YYEKEE (reference sequence). CDR3 protein: CASRGTGGSGELFF. CDR3 nucleotide sequence: TGTGCCAGCAGGGGGACAGGGGGATCCGGGGAGCTGTTTTTT.

V and J are TRBV10-2 and TRBJ2-7; 8 bases are a match to TRBD1. V shed 6 bases, J shed 0 bases, and the junction held 7 bases outside the gene matches. Germline V gene lookup returns CDR1 WSHSY and CDR2 SAAADI. The CDR3 length is 15 residues. CDR3 amino acids: CASSPDRASSYEQYF. The CDR3 coding sequence is TGCGCCAGCAGCCCGGACAGGGCCAGCTCCTACGAGCAGTACTTC.